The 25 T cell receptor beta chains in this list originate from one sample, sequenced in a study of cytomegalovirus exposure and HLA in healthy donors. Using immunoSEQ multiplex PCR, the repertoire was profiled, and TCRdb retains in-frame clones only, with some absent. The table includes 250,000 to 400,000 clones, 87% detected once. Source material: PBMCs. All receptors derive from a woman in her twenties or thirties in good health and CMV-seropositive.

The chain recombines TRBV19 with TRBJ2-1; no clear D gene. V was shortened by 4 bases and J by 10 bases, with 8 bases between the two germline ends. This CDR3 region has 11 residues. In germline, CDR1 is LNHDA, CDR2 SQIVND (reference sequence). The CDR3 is CASSTSSEQFF. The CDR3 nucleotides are TGTGCCAGTAGTACGAGTAGCGAGCAGTTCTTC.

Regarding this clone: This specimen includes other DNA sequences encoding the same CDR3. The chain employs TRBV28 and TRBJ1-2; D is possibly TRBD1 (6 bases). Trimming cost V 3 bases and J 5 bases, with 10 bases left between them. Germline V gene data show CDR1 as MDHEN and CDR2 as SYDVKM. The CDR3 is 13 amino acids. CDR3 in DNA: TGTGCCAGCAGTTTGACAGGAGTTTATGGCTACACCTTC. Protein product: CASSLTGVYGYTF.

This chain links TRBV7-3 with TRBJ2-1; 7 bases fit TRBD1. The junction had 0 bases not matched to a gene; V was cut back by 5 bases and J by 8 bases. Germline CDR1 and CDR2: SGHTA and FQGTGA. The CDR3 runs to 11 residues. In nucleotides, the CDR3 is TGTGCCAGCAGCGGACAGGATGAGCAGTTCTTC. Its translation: CASSGQDEQFF. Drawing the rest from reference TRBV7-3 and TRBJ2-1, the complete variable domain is GAGVSQTPSNKVTEKGKYVELRCDPISGHTALYWYRQSLGQGPEFLIYFQGTGAADDSGLPNDRFFAVRPEGSVSTLKIQRTERGDSAVYLCASSGQDEQFFGPGTRLTVL.

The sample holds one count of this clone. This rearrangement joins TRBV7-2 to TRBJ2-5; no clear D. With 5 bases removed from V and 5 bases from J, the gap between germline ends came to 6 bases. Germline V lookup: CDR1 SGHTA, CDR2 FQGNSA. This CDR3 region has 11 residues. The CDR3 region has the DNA TGTGCCAGCAGCAATACGGAGACCCAGTACTTC. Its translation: CASSNTETQYF.

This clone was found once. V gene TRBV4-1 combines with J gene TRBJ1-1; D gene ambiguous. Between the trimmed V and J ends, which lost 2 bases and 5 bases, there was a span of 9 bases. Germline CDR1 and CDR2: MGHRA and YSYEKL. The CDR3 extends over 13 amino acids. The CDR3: CASSQSGRTEAFF. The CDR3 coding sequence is TGCGCCAGCAGCCAATCCGGAAGGACTGAAGCTTTCTTT.

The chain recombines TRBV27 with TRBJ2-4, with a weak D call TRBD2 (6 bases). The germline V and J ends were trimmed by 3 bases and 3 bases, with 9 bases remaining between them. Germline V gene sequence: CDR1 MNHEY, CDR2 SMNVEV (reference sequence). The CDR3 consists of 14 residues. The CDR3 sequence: CASSFSGLKNIQYF. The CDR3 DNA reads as TGTGCCAGCAGTTTTAGCGGCCTCAAAAACATTCAGTACTTC.

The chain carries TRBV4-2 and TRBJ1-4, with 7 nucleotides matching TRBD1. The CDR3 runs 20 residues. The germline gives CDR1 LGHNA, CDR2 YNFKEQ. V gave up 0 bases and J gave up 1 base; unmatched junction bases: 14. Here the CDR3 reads CASSQDPLVRGLETNEKLFF. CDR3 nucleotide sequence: TGTGCCAGCAGCCAAGACCCCCTGGTTAGGGGGCTTGAAACTAATGAAAAACTGTTTTTT.

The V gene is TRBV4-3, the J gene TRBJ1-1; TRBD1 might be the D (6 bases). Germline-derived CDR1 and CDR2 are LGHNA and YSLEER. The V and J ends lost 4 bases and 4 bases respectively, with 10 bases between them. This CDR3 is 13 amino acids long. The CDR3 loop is CASSLGAGTEAFF. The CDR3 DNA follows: TGCGCCAGCAGCCTGGGGGCGGGCACTGAAGCTTTCTTT.

CDR3 region: CASSSDSSYNEQFF. For the CDR3, the DNA is TGTGCCAGCAGCAGTGATAGCTCCTACAATGAGCAGTTCTTC. The rearrangement joins TRBV7-3 to TRBJ2-1; D is uncertain. Germline V CDR1 and CDR2: SGHTA, FQGTGA. V lost 5 bases to trimming and J lost 0 bases, with 8 bases between them. The CDR3 length is 14 residues. Filled out from reference TRBV7-3 and TRBJ2-1, the complete variable domain reads GAGVSQTPSNKVTEKGKYVELRCDPISGHTALYWYRQSLGQGPEFLIYFQGTGAADDSGLPNDRFFAVRPEGSVSTLKIQRTERGDSAVYLCASSSDSSYNEQFFGPGTRLTVL.

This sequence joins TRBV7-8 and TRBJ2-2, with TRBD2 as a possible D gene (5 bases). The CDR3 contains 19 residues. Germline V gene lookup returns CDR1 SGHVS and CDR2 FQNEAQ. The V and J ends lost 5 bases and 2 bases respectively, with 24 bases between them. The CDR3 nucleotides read TGTGCCAGCAGCAATGGGTGGGGTTCTACTAGGTCCAACACCGGGGAGCTGTTTTTT. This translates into CASSNGWGSTRSNTGELFF. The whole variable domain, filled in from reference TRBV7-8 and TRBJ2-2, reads GAGVSQSPRYKVAKRGQDVALRCDPISGHVSLFWYQQALGQGPEFLTYFQNEAQLDKSGLPSDRFFAERPEGSVSTLKIQRTQQEDSAVYLCASSNGWGSTRSNTGELFFGEGSRLTVL.

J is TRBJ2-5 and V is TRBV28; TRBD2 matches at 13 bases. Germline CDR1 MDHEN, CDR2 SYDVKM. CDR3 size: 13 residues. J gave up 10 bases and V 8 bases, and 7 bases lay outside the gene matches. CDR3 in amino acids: CASGLAGDVGQYF. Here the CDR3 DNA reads TGTGCCAGCGGACTAGCGGGAGACGTGGGCCAGTACTTC.

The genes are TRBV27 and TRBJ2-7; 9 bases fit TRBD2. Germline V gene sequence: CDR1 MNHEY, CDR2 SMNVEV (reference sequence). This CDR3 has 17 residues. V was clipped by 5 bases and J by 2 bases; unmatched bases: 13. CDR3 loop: CASSVTLGSGRAYEQYF. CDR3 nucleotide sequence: TGTGCCAGCAGTGTAACCCTGGGTAGCGGGAGAGCCTACGAGCAGTACTTC.

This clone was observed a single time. The CDR3 DNA reads as TGTGCCAGCAGCCAAAGTAGCGGGGGGTACAATGAGCAGTTCTTC. Translation: CASSQSSGGYNEQFF. This chain connects TRBV4-2 to TRBJ2-1, with 10 bases lining up with TRBD2. CDR1 is LGHNA, CDR2 YNFKEQ, per germline. The CDR3 loop spans 15 amino acids. J was trimmed by 4 bases and V by 2 bases; bases with no gene match: 2.

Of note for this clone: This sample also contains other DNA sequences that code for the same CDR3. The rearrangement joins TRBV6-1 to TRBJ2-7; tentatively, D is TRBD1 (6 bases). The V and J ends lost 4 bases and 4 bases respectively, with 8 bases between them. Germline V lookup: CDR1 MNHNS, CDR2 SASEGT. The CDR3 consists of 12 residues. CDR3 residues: CASSAQGYEQYF. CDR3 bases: TGTGCCAGCAGTGCCCAGGGGTACGAGCAGTACTTC.

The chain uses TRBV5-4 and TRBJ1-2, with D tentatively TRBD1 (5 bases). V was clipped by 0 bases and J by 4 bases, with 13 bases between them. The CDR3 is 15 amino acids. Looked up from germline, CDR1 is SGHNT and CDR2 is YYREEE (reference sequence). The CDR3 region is CASSLATSGAYGYTF. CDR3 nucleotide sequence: TGTGCCAGCAGCTTGGCTACCAGTGGGGCCTATGGCTACACCTTC.

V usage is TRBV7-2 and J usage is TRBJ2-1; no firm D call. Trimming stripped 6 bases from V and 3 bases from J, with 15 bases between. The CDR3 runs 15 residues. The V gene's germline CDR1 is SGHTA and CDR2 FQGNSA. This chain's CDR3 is CASSNPPVDYNEQFF. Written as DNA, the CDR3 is TGTGCCAGCAGTAACCCCCCAGTAGACTACAATGAGCAGTTCTTC.

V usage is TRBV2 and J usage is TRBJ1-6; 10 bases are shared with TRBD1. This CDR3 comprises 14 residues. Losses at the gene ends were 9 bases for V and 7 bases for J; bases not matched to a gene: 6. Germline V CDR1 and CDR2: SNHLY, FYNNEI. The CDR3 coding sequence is TGTGCCAGTAACGGACAGGGGGGAAATTCACCCCTCCACTTT. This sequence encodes CASNGQGGNSPLHF.

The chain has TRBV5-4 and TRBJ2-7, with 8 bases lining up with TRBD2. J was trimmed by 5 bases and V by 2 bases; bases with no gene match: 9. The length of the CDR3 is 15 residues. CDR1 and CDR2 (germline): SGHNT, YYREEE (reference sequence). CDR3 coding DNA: TGTGCCAGCAGCTTACCGGGACTAGAGTCCGACGAGCAGTACTTC. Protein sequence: CASSLPGLESDEQYF.

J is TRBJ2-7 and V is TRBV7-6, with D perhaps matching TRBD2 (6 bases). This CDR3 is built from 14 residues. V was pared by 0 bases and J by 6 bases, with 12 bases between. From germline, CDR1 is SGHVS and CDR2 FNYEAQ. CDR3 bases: TGTGCCAGCAGCTTAGCGCTAGCGTCTTCCGAGCAGTACTTC. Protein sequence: CASSLALASSEQYF.

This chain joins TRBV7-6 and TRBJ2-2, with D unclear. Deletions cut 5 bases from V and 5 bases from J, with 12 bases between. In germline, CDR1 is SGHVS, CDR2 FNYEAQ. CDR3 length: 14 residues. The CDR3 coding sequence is TGTGCCAGCAGCCAGAGTAGCTTGACCGGGGAGCTGTTTTTT. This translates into CASSQSSLTGELFF.

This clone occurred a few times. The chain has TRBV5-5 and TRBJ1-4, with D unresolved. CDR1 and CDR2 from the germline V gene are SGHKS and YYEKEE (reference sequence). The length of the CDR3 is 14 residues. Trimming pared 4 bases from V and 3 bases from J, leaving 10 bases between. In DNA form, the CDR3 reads TGTGCCAGCAGCCTGACGGCGGCTAATGAAAAACTGTTTTTT. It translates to CASSLTAANEKLFF.

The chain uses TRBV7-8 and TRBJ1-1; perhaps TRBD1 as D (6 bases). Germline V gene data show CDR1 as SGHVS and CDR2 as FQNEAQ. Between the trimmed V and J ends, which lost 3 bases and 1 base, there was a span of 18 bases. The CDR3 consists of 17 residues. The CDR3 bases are TGTGCCAGCAGCTTTTTCAGGGGAGCGGGAGGGAACACTGAAGCTTTCTTT. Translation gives CASSFFRGAGGNTEAFF.

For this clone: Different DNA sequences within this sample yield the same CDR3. This CDR3 is CASRGQLYGYTF. Here the CDR3 DNA reads TGTGCCAGCAGGGGACAGCTCTATGGCTACACCTTC. The genes are TRBV27 and TRBJ1-2; 7 nucleotides align to TRBD1. The trim removed 6 bases at V and 4 bases at J, leaving 2 bases unmatched. Germline V CDR1 and CDR2: MNHEY, SMNVEV (reference sequence). The CDR3 is 12 residues long.

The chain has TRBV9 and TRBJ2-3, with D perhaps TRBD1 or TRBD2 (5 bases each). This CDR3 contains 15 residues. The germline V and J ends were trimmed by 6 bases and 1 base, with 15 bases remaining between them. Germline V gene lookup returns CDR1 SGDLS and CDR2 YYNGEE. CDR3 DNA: TGTGCCAGCACCCCTGGGGGATCGCGCACAGATACGCAGTATTTT. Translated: CASTPGGSRTDTQYF.

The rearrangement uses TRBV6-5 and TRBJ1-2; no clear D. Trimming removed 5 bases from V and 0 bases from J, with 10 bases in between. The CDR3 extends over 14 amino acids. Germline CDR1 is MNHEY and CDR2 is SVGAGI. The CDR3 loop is CASSLWAANYGYTF. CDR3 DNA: TGTGCCAGCAGTCTTTGGGCCGCTAACTATGGCTACACCTTC.